The following is a T cell receptor beta chain sequence with its context. Its antigen remains unknown. Sequencing used immunoSEQ multiplex PCR; TCRdb keeps in-frame clones, though not all of them. This sample has millions of clones; around nine tenths occur once, and the top ten carry about 0.13%. These data come from a study of shared clonotypes between healthy human individuals. Findings and caveats of the study: Rarefaction indicated that sorted-subset sequencing remained incomplete although depth was large.

V dropped 4 bases and J dropped 0 bases, with 11 bases sitting between them. Germline CDR1 is SGDLS and CDR2 is YYNGEE. This CDR3 region has 14 residues. This receptor was identified in a man between 18 and 29 years old in good health. The V gene is TRBV9, the J gene TRBJ2-7; TRBD2 might be the D (5 bases). The sequenced material came from naive CD4+ T cells sorted from blood. Subset reported: CD45RA+ positively selected. The CDR3 sequence is CASSQVGSSYEQYF. CDR3 sequence (DNA): TGTGCCAGCAGCCAAGTGGGGAGCTCCTACGAGCAGTACTTC.